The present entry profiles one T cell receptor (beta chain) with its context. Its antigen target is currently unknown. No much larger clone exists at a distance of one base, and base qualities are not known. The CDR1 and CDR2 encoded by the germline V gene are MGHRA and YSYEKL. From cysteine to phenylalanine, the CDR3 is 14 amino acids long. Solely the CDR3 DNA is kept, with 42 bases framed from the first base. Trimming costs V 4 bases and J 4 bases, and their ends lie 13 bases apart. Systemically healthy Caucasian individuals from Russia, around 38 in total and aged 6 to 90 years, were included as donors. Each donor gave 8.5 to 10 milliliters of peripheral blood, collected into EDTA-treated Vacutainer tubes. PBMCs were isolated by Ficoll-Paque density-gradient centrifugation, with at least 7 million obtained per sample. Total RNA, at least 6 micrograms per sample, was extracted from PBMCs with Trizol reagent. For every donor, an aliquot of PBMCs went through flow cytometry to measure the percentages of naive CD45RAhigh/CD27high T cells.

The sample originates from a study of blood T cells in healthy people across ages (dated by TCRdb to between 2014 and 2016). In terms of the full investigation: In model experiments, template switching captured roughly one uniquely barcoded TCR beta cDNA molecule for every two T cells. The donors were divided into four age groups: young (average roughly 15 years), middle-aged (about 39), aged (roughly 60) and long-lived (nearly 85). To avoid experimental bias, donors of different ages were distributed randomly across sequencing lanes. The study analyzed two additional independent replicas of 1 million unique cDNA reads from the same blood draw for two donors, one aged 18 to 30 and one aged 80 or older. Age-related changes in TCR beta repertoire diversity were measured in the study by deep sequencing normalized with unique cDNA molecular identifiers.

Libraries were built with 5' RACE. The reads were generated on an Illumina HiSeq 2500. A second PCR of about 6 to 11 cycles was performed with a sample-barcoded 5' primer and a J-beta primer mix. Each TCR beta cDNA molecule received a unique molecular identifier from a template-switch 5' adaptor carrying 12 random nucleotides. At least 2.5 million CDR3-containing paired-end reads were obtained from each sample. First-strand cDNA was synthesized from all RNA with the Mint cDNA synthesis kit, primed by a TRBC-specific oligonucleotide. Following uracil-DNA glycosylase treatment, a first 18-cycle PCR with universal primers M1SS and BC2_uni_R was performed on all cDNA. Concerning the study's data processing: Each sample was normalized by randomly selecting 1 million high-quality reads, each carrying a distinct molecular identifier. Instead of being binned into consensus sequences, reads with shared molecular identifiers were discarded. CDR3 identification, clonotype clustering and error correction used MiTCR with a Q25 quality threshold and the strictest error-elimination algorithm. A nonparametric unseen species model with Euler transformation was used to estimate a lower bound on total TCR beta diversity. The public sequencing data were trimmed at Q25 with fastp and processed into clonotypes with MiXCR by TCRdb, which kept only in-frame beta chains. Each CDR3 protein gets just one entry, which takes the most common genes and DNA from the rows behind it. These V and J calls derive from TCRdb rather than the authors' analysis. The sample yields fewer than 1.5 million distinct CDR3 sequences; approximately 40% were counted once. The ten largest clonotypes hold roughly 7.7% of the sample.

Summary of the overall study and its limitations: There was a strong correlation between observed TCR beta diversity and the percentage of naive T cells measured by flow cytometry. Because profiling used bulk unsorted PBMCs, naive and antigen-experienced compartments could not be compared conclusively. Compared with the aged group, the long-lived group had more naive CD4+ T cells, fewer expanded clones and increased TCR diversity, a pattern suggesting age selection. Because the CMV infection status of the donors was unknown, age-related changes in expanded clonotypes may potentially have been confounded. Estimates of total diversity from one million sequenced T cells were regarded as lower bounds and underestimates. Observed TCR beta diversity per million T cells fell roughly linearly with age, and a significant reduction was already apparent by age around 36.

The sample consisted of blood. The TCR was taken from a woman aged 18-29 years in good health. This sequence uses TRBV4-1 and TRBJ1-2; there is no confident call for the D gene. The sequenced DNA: TGCGCCAGCAGCCCTCCCGACTTTTTCTATGGCTACACCTTC. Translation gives CASSPPDFFYGYTF.